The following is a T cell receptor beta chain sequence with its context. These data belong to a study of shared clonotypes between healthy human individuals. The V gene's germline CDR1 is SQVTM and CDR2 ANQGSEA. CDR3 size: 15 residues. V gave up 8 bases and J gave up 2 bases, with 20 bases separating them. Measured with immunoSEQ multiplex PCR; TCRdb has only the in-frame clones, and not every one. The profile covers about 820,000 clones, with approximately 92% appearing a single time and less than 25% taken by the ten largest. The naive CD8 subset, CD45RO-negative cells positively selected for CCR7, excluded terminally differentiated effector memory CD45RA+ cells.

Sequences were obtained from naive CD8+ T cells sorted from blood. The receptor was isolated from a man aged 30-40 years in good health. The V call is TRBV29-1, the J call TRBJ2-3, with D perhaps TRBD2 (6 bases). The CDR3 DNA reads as TGCAGCCTTAGTGGTGGGAGGCACTACACAGATACGCAGTATTTT. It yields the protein CSLSGGRHYTDTQYF.